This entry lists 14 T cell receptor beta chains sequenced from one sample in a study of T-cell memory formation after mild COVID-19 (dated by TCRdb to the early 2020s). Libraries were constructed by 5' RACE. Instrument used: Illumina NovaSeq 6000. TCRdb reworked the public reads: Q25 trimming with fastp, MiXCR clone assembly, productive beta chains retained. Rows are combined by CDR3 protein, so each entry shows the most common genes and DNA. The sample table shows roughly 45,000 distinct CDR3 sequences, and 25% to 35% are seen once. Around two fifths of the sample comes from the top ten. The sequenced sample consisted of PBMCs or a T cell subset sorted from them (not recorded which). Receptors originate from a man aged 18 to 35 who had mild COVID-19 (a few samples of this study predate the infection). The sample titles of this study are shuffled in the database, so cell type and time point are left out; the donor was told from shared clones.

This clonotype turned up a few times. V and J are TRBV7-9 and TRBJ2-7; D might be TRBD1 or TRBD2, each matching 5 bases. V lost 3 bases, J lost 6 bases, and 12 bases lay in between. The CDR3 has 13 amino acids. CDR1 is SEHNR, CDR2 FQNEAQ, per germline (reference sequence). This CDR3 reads CASSFQGAREQYF. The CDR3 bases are TGTGCCAGCAGCTTTCAGGGAGCGCGCGAGCAGTACTTC.

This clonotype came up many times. CDR3 DNA sequence: TGTGCCAGCAGGCGGACTCACTTCGATGAGCAGTTCTTC. As protein: CASRRTHFDEQFF. The rearrangement joins TRBV6-2 or TRBV6-3 to TRBJ2-1, with D tentatively TRBD2 (5 bases). Per germline, CDR1 MNHEY and CDR2 SVGEGT. The CDR3 has 13 amino acids. Deletions cut 6 bases from V and 8 bases from J, with 14 bases between.

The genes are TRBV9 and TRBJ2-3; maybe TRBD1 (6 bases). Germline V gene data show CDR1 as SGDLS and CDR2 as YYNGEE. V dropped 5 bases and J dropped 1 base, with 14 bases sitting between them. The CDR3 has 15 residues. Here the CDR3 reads CASSRVGGRTDTQYF. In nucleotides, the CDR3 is TGTGCCAGCAGTAGGGTTGGGGGCCGCACAGATACGCAGTATTTT.

The CDR3 nucleotides read TGTGCCAGCTCACCCCCGGAGGGCCGCACCGGGGAGCTGTTTTTT. This gives the protein CASSPPEGRTGELFF. V is TRBV18 and J is TRBJ2-2, with a possible D match to TRBD2 (6 bases). V was shortened by 3 bases and J by 4 bases, with 12 bases between the two germline ends. Germline-derived CDR1 and CDR2 are KGHSH and LQKENI. The CDR3 runs to 15 residues.

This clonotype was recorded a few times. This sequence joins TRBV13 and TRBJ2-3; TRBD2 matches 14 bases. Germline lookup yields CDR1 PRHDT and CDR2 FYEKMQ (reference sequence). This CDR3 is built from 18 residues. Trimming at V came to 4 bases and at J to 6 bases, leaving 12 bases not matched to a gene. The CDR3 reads CASSSRLAGGRMMDTQYF. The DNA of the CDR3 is TGTGCCAGCAGCTCCAGACTAGCGGGGGGGCGTATGATGGATACGCAGTATTTT.

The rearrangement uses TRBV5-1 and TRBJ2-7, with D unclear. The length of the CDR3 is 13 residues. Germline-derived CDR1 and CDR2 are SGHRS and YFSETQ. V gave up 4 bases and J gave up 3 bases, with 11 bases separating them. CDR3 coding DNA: TGCGCCAGCAGCCCCCGGTCGTTCTACGAGCAGTACGTC. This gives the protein CASSPRSFYEQYV.

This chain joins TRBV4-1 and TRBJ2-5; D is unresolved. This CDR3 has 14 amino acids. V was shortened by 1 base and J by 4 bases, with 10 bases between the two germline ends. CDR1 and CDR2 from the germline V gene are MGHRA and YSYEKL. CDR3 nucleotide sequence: TGCGCCAGCAGCCAAGGGCTAGGCGGAGAGACCCAGTACTTC. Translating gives CASSQGLGGETQYF.

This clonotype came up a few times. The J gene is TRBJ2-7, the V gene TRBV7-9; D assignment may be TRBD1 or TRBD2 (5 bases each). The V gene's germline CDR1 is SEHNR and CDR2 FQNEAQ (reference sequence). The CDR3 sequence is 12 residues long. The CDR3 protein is CVTRGLSYEQYF. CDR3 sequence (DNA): TGTGTCACCCGGGGCCTCTCCTACGAGCAGTACTTC.

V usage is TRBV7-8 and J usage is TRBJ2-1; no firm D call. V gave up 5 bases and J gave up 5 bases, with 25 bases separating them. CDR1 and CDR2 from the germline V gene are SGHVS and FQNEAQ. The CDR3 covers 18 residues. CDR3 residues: CASSTNPIRNTGDNEQFF. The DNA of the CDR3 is TGTGCCAGCAGCACCAACCCGATAAGGAATACTGGGGACAATGAGCAGTTCTTC.

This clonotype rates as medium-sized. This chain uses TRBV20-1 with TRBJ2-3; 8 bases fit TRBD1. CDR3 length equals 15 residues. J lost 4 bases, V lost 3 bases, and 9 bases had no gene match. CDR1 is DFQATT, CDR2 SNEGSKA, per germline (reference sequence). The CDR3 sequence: CSASEPDRGADTQYF. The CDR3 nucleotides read TGCAGTGCTAGCGAACCCGACAGGGGCGCAGATACGCAGTATTTT.

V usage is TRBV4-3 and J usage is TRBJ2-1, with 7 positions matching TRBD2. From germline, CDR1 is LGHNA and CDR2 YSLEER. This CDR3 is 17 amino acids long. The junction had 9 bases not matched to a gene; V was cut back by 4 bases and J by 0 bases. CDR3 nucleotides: TGCGCCAGCAGCCCAGGGACTACTAAGTTCTCCTACAATGAGCAGTTCTTC. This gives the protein CASSPGTTKFSYNEQFF.

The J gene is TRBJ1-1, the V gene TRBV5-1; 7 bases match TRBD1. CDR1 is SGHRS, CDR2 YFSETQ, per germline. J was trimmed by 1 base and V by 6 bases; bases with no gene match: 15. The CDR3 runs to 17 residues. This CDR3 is CASTRTGRGPENTEAFF. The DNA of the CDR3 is TGCGCCAGCACCCGGACAGGACGTGGCCCCGAGAACACTGAAGCTTTCTTT.

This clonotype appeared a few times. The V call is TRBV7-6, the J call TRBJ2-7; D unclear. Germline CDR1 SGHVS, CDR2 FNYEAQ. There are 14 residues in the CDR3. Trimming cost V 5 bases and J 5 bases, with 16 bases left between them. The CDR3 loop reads CASSEERVGHEQYF. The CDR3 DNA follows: TGTGCCAGCAGCGAAGAAAGAGTTGGCCACGAGCAGTACTTC.

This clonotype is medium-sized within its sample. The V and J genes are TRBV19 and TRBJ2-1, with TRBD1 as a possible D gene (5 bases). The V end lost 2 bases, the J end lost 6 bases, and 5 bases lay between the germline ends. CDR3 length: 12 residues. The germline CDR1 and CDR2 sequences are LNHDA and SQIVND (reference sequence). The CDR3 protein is CASSIQGNEQFF. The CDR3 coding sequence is TGTGCCAGTAGTATACAGGGCAATGAGCAGTTCTTC.